Below, 7 T cell receptor beta chains from the same sample are listed, as sequenced in a study of blood T cell repertoires in COVID-19. Sequenced by immunoSEQ multiplex PCR; TCRdb stores in-frame clones only, minus some. The repertoire holds more than 85,000 clones, with 85% as singletons. The sample taken for sequencing was peripheral blood. The source is a man in his fifties with acute or convalescent COVID-19.

This clone was counted a single time. The V and J genes are TRBV10-2 and TRBJ1-5, with 7 bases lining up with TRBD1. This CDR3 spans 13 amino acids. The trim removed 5 bases at V and 2 bases at J, leaving 0 bases unmatched. Germline V CDR1 and CDR2: WSHSY, SAAADI. The CDR3 sequence: CASSTGGNQPQHF. CDR3 in DNA: TGCGCCAGCAGTACAGGGGGCAATCAGCCCCAGCATTTT.

The J gene is TRBJ1-1, the V gene TRBV7-3, with D hard to call. The CDR3 runs to 14 residues. CDR1 and CDR2 from the germline V gene are SGHTA and FQGTGA. V was trimmed by 0 bases and J by 3 bases, leaving 8 bases between them. The CDR3 DNA reads as TGTGCCAGCAGCTTAACTTCCGGGGACACTGAAGCTTTCTTT. Its protein is CASSLTSGDTEAFF.

The rearrangement links TRBV5-1 to TRBJ1-2; D not resolved. V dropped 0 bases and J dropped 3 bases, with 6 bases sitting between them. Germline V gene sequence: CDR1 SGHRS, CDR2 YFSETQ. The CDR3 is made up of 13 amino acids. Here the CDR3 reads CASSLERDYGYTF. Written as DNA, the CDR3 is TGCGCCAGCAGCTTGGAACGGGACTATGGCTACACCTTC.

V and J are TRBV5-4 and TRBJ2-3, with D possibly TRBD2 on 6 matching bases. Germline assignment: CDR1 SGHNT and CDR2 YYREEE (reference sequence). The CDR3 totals 16 residues. Trimming stripped 3 bases from V and 2 bases from J, with 16 bases between. DNA for the CDR3: TGTGCCAGCAGCTCGGGACTCTCTCTGGACACAGATACGCAGTATTTT. It codes for CASSSGLSLDTDTQYF.

Only a few counts were recorded for this clone. J is TRBJ2-1 and V is TRBV6-5, with D possibly TRBD1 on 6 matching bases. V was trimmed by 4 bases and J by 4 bases, leaving 14 bases between them. CDR3 size: 15 residues. Germline loops: CDR1 MNHEY, CDR2 SVGAGI. The CDR3 DNA reads as TGTGCCAGCAGTTTGGGGCAGGGGAATTACAATGAGCAGTTCTTC. Translating it yields CASSLGQGNYNEQFF.

CDR3 loop: CASSQDFTGAGELFF. CDR3 DNA sequence: TGTGCCAGCAGCCAAGATTTCACGGGAGCCGGGGAGCTGTTTTTT. The V gene is TRBV3-1 (or the pseudogene TRBV3-2), the J gene TRBJ2-2; maybe TRBD2 (6 bases). Germline V lookup: CDR1 LGHDT, CDR2 YNNKEL (reference sequence). Deletions cut 0 bases from V and 6 bases from J, with 11 bases between. This CDR3 spans 15 amino acids.

J is TRBJ1-1 and V is TRBV5-1; D unresolved. Trimming stripped 2 bases from V and 7 bases from J, with 9 bases between. CDR1 and CDR2 from the germline V gene are SGHRS and YFSETQ. The CDR3 length is 12 residues. CDR3 residues: CASSFTGIEAFF. DNA of the CDR3: TGCGCCAGCAGCTTCACCGGGATTGAAGCTTTCTTT.